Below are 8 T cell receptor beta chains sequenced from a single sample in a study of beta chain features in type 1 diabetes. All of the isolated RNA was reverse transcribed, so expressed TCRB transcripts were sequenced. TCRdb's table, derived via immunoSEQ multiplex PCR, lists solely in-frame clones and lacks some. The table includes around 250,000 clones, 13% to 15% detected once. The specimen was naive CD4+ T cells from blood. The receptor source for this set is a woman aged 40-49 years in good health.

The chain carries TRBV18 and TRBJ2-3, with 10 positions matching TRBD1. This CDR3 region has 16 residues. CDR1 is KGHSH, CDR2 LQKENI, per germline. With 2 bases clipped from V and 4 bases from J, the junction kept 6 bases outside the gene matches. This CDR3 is CASSPGDRGRSDTQYF. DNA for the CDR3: TGTGCCAGCTCACCAGGGGACAGGGGAAGATCAGATACGCAGTATTTT.

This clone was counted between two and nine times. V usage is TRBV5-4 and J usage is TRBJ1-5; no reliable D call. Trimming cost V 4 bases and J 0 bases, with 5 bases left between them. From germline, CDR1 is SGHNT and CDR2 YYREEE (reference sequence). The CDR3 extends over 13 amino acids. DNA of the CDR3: TGTGCCAGCAGCATAGATAGCAATCAGCCCCAGCATTTT. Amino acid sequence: CASSIDSNQPQHF.

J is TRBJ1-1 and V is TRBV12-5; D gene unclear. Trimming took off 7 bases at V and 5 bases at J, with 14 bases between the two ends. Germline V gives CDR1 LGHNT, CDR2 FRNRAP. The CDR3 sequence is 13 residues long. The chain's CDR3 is CASAEAERTEAFF. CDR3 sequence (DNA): TGTGCTAGTGCTGAAGCGGAGAGAACTGAAGCTTTCTTT. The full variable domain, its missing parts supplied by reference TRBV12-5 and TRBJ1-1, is DARVTQTPRHKVTEMGQEVTMRCQPILGHNTVFWYRQTMMQGLELLAYFRNRAPLDDSGMPKDRFSAEMPDATLATLKIQPSEPRDSAVYFCASAEAERTEAFFGQGTRLTVV.

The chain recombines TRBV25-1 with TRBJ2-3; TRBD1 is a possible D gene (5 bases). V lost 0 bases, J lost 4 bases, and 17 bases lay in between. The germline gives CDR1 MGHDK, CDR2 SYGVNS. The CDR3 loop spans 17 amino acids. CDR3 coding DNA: TGTGCCAGCAGTGAATATTTGCCCCAGGGTCCCTCAGATACGCAGTATTTT. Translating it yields CASSEYLPQGPSDTQYF.

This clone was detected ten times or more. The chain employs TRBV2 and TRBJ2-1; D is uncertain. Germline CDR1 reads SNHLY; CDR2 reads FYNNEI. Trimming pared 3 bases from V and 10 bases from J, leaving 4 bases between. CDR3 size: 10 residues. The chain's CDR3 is CASSDLEQFF. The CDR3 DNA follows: TGTGCCAGCAGTGATCTCGAGCAGTTCTTC.

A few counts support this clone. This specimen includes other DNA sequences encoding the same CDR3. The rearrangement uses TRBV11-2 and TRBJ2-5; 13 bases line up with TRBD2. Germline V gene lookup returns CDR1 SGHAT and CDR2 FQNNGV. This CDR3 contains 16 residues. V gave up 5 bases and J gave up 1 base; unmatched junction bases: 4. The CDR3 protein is CASSPRLAGGQETQYF. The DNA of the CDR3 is TGTGCCAGCAGCCCGCGACTAGCGGGGGGCCAAGAGACCCAGTACTTC.

CDR3 in DNA: TGCGCCAGCAGCATGGGACAGGGCCCCTACGAGCAGTACTTC. Translated, it gives CASSMGQGPYEQYF. The chain recombines TRBV5-1 with TRBJ2-7; 9 bases are shared with TRBD1. Per germline, CDR1 SGHRS and CDR2 YFSETQ. Trimming at V came to 4 bases and at J to 2 bases, leaving 4 bases not matched to a gene. This CDR3 has 14 residues.

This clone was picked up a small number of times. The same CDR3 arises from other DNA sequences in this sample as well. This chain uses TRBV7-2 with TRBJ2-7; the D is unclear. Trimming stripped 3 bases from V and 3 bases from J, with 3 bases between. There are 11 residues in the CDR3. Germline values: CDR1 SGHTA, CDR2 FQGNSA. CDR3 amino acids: CASSFYYEQYF. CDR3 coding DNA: TGTGCCAGCAGCTTCTACTACGAGCAGTACTTC. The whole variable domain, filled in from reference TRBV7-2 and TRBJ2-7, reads GAGVSQSPSNKVTEKGKDVELRCDPISGHTALYWYRQSLGQGLEFLIYFQGNSAPDKSGLPSDRFSAERTGGSVSTLTIQRTQQEDSAVYLCASSFYYEQYFGPGTRLTVT.